This passage covers 22 T cell receptor beta chains from one sample sequenced in a study of blood T cell repertoires in COVID-19. Only in-frame clones appear in the TCRdb table, and some are missing; sequencing was by immunoSEQ multiplex PCR. This table holds 51,000 or so clones, approximately 90% found once. Specimen: peripheral blood. The receptors stem from a man aged 80 or over with acute or convalescent COVID-19.

The rearrangement links TRBV3-1 (or the pseudogene TRBV3-2) to TRBJ2-1, with 8 bases lining up with TRBD1. The germline gives CDR1 LGHDT, CDR2 YNNKEL (reference sequence). The CDR3 runs to 16 residues. V lost 8 bases to trimming and J lost 4 bases; unmatched junction nucleotides: 13. This CDR3 reads CASGSAGTGGYNEQFF. The CDR3 DNA is TGTGCCAGCGGGAGCGCTGGGACAGGAGGTTACAATGAGCAGTTCTTC.

The chain uses TRBV5-4 and TRBJ1-2; D is perhaps TRBD1 (5 bases). Trimming took off 5 bases at V and 8 bases at J, with 13 bases between the two ends. CDR3 length equals 12 residues. CDR1 and CDR2 (germline): SGHNT, YYREEE (reference sequence). CDR3 amino acids: CASRGARGGYTF. The CDR3 nucleotides are TGTGCCAGCAGAGGGGCCCGTGGGGGCTACACCTTC.

The rearrangement joins TRBV7-8 to TRBJ2-7; TRBD2 agrees at 8 bases. This CDR3 has 13 amino acids. The junction had 4 bases not matched to a gene; V was cut back by 0 bases and J by 9 bases. The germline CDR1 and CDR2 sequences are SGHVS and FQNEAQ. CDR3 protein: CASSLARGVGQYF. In DNA form, the CDR3 reads TGTGCCAGCAGCTTAGCGCGGGGGGTTGGGCAGTACTTC. Variable domain in full (rest from reference TRBV7-8 and TRBJ2-7): GAGVSQSPRYKVAKRGQDVALRCDPISGHVSLFWYQQALGQGPEFLTYFQNEAQLDKSGLPSDRFFAERPEGSVSTLKIQRTQQEDSAVYLCASSLARGVGQYFGPGTRLTVT.

V gene TRBV28 combines with J gene TRBJ2-2; D possibly corresponds to TRBD2 (6 bases). V was shortened by 6 bases and J by 4 bases, with 12 bases between the two germline ends. This CDR3 has 14 residues. Germline lookup yields CDR1 MDHEN and CDR2 SYDVKM. DNA for the CDR3: TGTGCCAGCAGCCGGGACGGGGGCACCGGGGAGCTGTTTTTT. Translation gives CASSRDGGTGELFF.

The V call is TRBV19, the J call TRBJ2-3; 9 bases are a match to TRBD1. The trim removed 7 bases at V and 2 bases at J, leaving 4 bases unmatched. The CDR3 runs 14 residues. Germline V gives CDR1 LNHDA, CDR2 SQIVND (reference sequence). The CDR3 DNA sequence: TGTGCCAGTAAAAACAGGGGGCTCACAGATACGCAGTATTTT. It yields the protein CASKNRGLTDTQYF.

The chain is built from TRBV7-3 and TRBJ2-1, with 13 bases fitting TRBD2. With V trimmed by 1 base and J by 5 bases, 11 bases remained unmatched. This CDR3 has 19 amino acids. CDR1 and CDR2 (germline): SGHTA, FQGTGA. CDR3 sequence (DNA): TGTGCCAGCAGCTTAAAGAGGGGGACTAGCGGGGTCTCTAACAATGAGCAGTTCTTC. The encoded protein is CASSLKRGTSGVSNNEQFF.

The chain joins TRBV6-5 to TRBJ1-2, with 8 positions matching TRBD1. Unmatched junction bases numbered 6, after V lost 6 bases and J lost 6 bases. The CDR3 contains 13 residues. The V gene's germline CDR1 is MNHEY and CDR2 SVGAGI. The CDR3: CASSRGPQNGYTF. The CDR3 region has the DNA TGTGCCAGCAGCAGGGGGCCCCAAAATGGCTACACCTTC.

The chain uses TRBV29-1 and TRBJ1-2, with TRBD1 matching 10 bases. Germline loops: CDR1 SQVTM, CDR2 ANQGSEA. Losses at the gene ends were 2 bases for V and 3 bases for J; bases not matched to a gene: 12. The CDR3 extends over 17 amino acids. The CDR3 bases are TGCAGCGTTGAATCGGACAGGGGGGGAATAGGGGACTATGGCTACACCTTC. It codes for CSVESDRGGIGDYGYTF.

The V call is TRBV5-1, the J call TRBJ1-1; perhaps TRBD1 as D (5 bases). The CDR3 contains 15 residues. Germline V CDR1 and CDR2: SGHRS, YFSETQ. Trimming removed 0 bases from V and 6 bases from J, with 15 bases in between. DNA of the CDR3: TGCGCCAGCAGCTTGGTCGGGACGGAGGGACCTGAAGCTTTCTTT. Its translation: CASSLVGTEGPEAFF.

In its sample, this clone was seen once. The CDR3 sequence: CASRRTSGRSSYNEQFF. The CDR3 nucleotides are TGTGCCAGTAGAAGGACTAGCGGGCGAAGCTCCTACAATGAGCAGTTCTTC. This sequence joins TRBV19 and TRBJ2-1, with TRBD2 identical over 11 bases. V was pared by 6 bases and J by 0 bases, with 7 bases of the junction left unmatched. Per the germline V gene, CDR1 is LNHDA and CDR2 is SQIVND (reference sequence). The CDR3 has 17 residues.

This chain joins TRBV5-1 and TRBJ1-4; 7 bases are shared with TRBD1. The CDR3 is 15 residues long. In germline, CDR1 is SGHRS, CDR2 YFSETQ. The junction had 5 bases not matched to a gene; V was cut back by 2 bases and J by 4 bases. CDR3 region: CASSLRTGNNEKLFF. The CDR3 bases are TGCGCCAGCAGCTTACGGACAGGCAATAATGAAAAACTGTTTTTT.

This rearrangement joins TRBV9 to TRBJ1-2, with 7 positions matching TRBD1. V lost 3 bases to trimming and J lost 4 bases; unmatched junction nucleotides: 6. This CDR3 has 14 residues. CDR1 and CDR2 from the germline V gene are SGDLS and YYNGEE. CDR3 protein: CASSGTTGSYGYTF. In nucleotides, the CDR3 is TGTGCCAGCAGCGGGACGACAGGGAGCTATGGCTACACCTTC.

The chain joins TRBV5-1 to TRBJ1-6, with TRBD1 matching over 9 bases. The CDR3 is 17 residues long. V lost 2 bases, J lost 10 bases, and 13 bases stayed unmatched. The V gene's germline CDR1 is SGHRS and CDR2 YFSETQ. The CDR3 here is CASSFGDRADGGSPLHF. CDR3 sequence (DNA): TGCGCCAGCAGCTTCGGGGACAGGGCGGACGGGGGATCACCCCTCCACTTT.

In nucleotides, the CDR3 is TGTGCCAGCAGTTTACGGGGGGGAGCTTTCTTT. Its translation is CASSLRGGAFF. The chain has TRBV28 and TRBJ1-1, with D maybe TRBD1 (5 bases). The CDR3 loop spans 11 amino acids. Germline V gives CDR1 MDHEN, CDR2 SYDVKM. Trimming removed 2 bases at V and 10 bases at J, with 8 bases between.

V and J are TRBV9 and TRBJ2-5; 11 nucleotides agree with TRBD2. The germline CDR1 and CDR2 sequences are SGDLS and YYNGEE. The CDR3 runs to 16 residues. V dropped 4 bases and J dropped 1; count of bases not matched to a gene: 6. In nucleotides, the CDR3 is TGTGCCAGCAGCCCGAGACTAGCGGGGACCCAAGAGACCCAGTACTTC. This translates into CASSPRLAGTQETQYF.

The V gene is TRBV7-9, the J gene TRBJ2-7; 10 bases are a match to TRBD1. V shed 3 bases and J 1 base; nucleotides not matched to a gene: 6. Germline V lookup: CDR1 SEHNR, CDR2 FQNEAQ (reference sequence). The CDR3 contains 16 residues. The CDR3 DNA is TGTGCCAGCAGCTTCCCGGGACAGGGGATTTCCTACGAGCAGTACTTC. Protein product: CASSFPGQGISYEQYF.

The chain combines TRBV6-4 with TRBJ1-1; 7 nucleotides agree with TRBD1. This CDR3 spans 13 amino acids. V dropped 3 bases and J dropped 6; count of bases not matched to a gene: 4. Germline V gives CDR1 MRHNA, CDR2 SNTAGT. CDR3 residues: CASSEEGGAEAFF. CDR3 DNA: TGTGCCAGCAGTGAGGAAGGGGGCGCTGAAGCTTTCTTT.

The chain recombines TRBV23-1 with TRBJ1-5; D is perhaps TRBD1 (6 bases). TRBV23-1 is labeled an ORF, and its function is uncertain. V dropped 4 bases and J dropped 3 bases, with 13 bases sitting between them. The CDR3 sequence is 15 residues long. CDR3 protein: CASSREGHFNQPQHF. The CDR3 DNA follows: TGCGCCAGCAGTCGGGAGGGACACTTCAATCAGCCCCAGCATTTT.

The chain carries TRBV5-8 and TRBJ1-2; possible D gene TRBD1, 6 bases. The V end was cut by 6 bases, the J end by 5 bases, with 17 bases between. The length of the CDR3 is 14 residues. CDR1 and CDR2 (germline): SGHTS, YDEGEE. The CDR3 sequence is CASTTTGFGYGYTF. CDR3 nucleotide sequence: TGTGCCAGCACCACCACAGGGTTTGGTTATGGCTACACCTTC.

This chain connects TRBV7-9 to TRBJ2-7, with 9 positions matching TRBD1. The CDR3 is 14 amino acids. The V segment lost 5 bases and the J segment 3 bases; nucleotides outside the gene matches: 5. Germline lookup yields CDR1 SEHNR and CDR2 FQNEAQ (reference sequence). The CDR3 DNA is TGTGCCAGCAGCCCGACAGGGGGACGCTACGAGCAGTACTTC. This translates into CASSPTGGRYEQYF.

This chain links TRBV18 with TRBJ2-2, with TRBD1 matching 11 bases. The V gene end was trimmed by 4 bases and the J gene end by 4 bases; junction bases not matched to a gene: 8. There are 17 residues in the CDR3. Germline CDR1 reads KGHSH; CDR2 reads LQKENI. CDR3: CASSRSGTGGSTGELFF. DNA for the CDR3: TGTGCCAGCTCACGGTCCGGGACAGGGGGAAGCACCGGGGAGCTGTTTTTT.

Here the CDR3 reads CASSLGGGQNTGELFF. The CDR3 DNA reads as TGTGCCAGCAGCTTAGGCGGGGGCCAGAACACCGGGGAGCTGTTTTTT. V is TRBV7-3 and J is TRBJ2-2, with a tentative D call TRBD2 (7 bases). The germline CDR1 and CDR2 sequences are SGHTA and FQGTGA. V was cut by 2 bases and J by 1 base, with 11 bases left in between. The CDR3 loop spans 16 amino acids.